This TCR beta chain is from a study of T cells in localized non-small cell lung cancer. Between the trimmed V and J ends, which lost 0 bases and 5 bases, there was a span of 6 bases. Per the germline V gene, CDR1 is SGHRS and CDR2 is YFSETQ. The CDR3 runs to 12 residues. Worth noting for this clone: Its antigen is as yet unknown.

TCRdb's copy holds only in-frame clones and misses some; the assay was immunoSEQ multiplex PCR. Of approximately 30,000 clones listed, around 90% are singletons. Broader study findings: The greatest T cell clonality was found in uninvolved adjacent lung (higher than in tumor). Among blood samples, higher T cell density accompanied longer overall survival.

The TCR sequence derives from a woman aged 35 to 69 with stage III lung adenocarcinoma. The chain combines TRBV5-1 with TRBJ2-7; D ambiguous. Sample: peripheral blood mononuclear cells, taken before any cancer treatment. The CDR3 DNA reads as TGCGCCAGCAGCTTGGCTGGGAACGAGCAGTACTTC. Its translation is CASSLAGNEQYF.